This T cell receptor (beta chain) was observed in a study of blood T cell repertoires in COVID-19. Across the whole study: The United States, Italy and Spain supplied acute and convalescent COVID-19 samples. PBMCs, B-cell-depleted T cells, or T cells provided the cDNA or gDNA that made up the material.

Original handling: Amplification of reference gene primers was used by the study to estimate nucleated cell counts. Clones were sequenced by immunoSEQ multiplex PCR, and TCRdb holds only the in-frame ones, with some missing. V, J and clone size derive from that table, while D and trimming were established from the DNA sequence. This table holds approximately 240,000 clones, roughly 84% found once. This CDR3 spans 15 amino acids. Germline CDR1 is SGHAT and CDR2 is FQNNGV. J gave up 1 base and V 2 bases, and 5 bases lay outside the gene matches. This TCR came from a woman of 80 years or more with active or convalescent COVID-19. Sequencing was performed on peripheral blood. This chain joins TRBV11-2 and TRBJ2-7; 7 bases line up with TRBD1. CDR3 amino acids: CASSLKQGYSYEQYF. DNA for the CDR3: TGTGCCAGCAGCTTAAAACAGGGGTATTCCTACGAGCAGTACTTC.